The TCR beta chain under discussion was sequenced for a study of early T cells in non-severe SARS-CoV-2 infection. On the study more broadly: The study sequenced bulk RNA from unsorted whole blood, with chains unpaired.

Concerning this clonotype itself: What it recognizes is unknown. The junction does not match germline at one end; this may be a read error.

The library protocol tagged individual cDNA molecules with unique molecular identifiers. A single record per CDR3 protein comes from TCRdb applying MiXCR to the 5' RACE reads. The sample lists around 61,000 distinct CDR3 sequences; more than 10% were seen once. Findings of the study overall: There was a bias toward anti-spike CD8 responses in VDJdb matching, which missed private and CD4 specificities.

The sequence derives from an adult who was a healthcare worker with PCR-confirmed SARS-CoV-2 infection or an uninfected control (not recorded which). The sequencing sample was made of whole blood.

The CDR3 coding sequence is TGTGCCATCAGCGGGGCCTCTGAAAACACCATATATTTT. Translation gives CAISGASENTIYF. This chain uses TRBV10-3 with TRBJ1-3, with D perhaps TRBD1 (5 bases). Germline V gene lookup returns CDR1 ENHRY and CDR2 SYGVKD. This CDR3 is 13 amino acids long.